This TCR beta chain was retrieved from a study of TIL therapy for anti-PD-1-resistant metastatic lung cancer. Study-wide context: Tumors were harvested before any PD-1/PD-L1 blockade. Study findings and constraints: The cohort had more treatment-naive, never-smoker and oncogene-addicted patients than typical.

Sequencing used immunoSEQ v3. Survey-level samples got approximately 2 million read pairs; deep-level samples got roughly 5-6.5 million. The table came from immunoSEQ multiplex PCR; TCRdb's copy has only in-frame clones and leaves some out. The sample yields about 32,000 clones, around three quarters seen once. As to time point: pre-treatment sample, taken before nivolumab and TIL therapy. Adults with stage 4 NSCLC were enrolled in a phase I trial. About this clone itself: The antigen is unknown.

V lost 3 bases to trimming and J lost 4 bases; unmatched junction nucleotides: 5. CDR1 and CDR2 from the germline V gene are MRHNA and SNTAGT. This CDR3 spans 15 amino acids. The chain uses TRBV6-4 and TRBJ2-2; 7 nucleotides agree with TRBD1. The material was blood, obtained at baseline. The TCR comes from a woman aged 25-80 years with non-small cell lung cancer. The CDR3 spells CASSERSGGTGELFF. In nucleotides, the CDR3 is TGTGCCAGCAGTGAAAGGTCAGGGGGCACCGGGGAGCTGTTTTTT.